This T cell receptor beta chain was profiled in a study of T cell repertoires in cytomegalovirus infection. Study summary: Through public TCR beta signatures, both CMV infection and matching HLA type were indicated. Study results and caveats: Dominating the ex vivo response were HLA-C-restricted CMV-specific TCR beta clonotypes. The cumulative frequency of public TCR beta families distinguished individuals who carried CMV together with the relevant HLA.

One entry per CDR3 protein, called by TCRdb with MiXCR from the reads. This table holds approximately 750,000 distinct CDR3 sequences, 35% to 45% found once. Trimming took 0 bases from V and 4 from J, leaving 21 bases between them. Germline assignment: CDR1 LNHNV and CDR2 YYDKDF (reference sequence). The CDR3 totals 19 residues. In this sample, this clonotype turned up a few times. Its target is not known. Input material: PBMCs. This chain links TRBV15 with TRBJ1-4; TRBD1 might be the D (5 bases). The receptor was isolated from a human donor in good health (CMV status not recorded). Some clones in this sample may be carry-over from other donors' samples. The DNA of the CDR3 is TGTGCCACCAGCAGAGAAGCCGGCGGAGGAGGGGATGGTAATGAAAAACTGTTTTTT. Translating gives CATSREAGGGGDGNEKLFF.